The 15 T cell receptor beta chains presented below share a single source sample, sequenced in a study of regulatory T cells in long-lasting Graves disease. Documented time point: newly diagnosed GD, antithyroid drugs for less than 3 months. Making the TCR library involved RNA that had been extracted from PBMCs. With iRepertoire HTBI primers and Arm-PCR of CDR3 regions, TCR beta libraries were built. TCRdb passed the multiplex PCR reads through MiXCR, listing each CDR3 protein once. The table includes hundreds of thousands of distinct CDR3 sequences, about 16% detected once. These same records also appear under a second study, on T cells in Graves' hyperthyroidism and ophthalmopathy.

The starting material was peripheral blood mononuclear cells (PBMCs), obtained at new diagnosis, from a patient treated with antithyroid drugs. The receptor set was obtained from a woman aged 40 to 65 with Graves disease.

This clonotype was picked up many times. The chain recombines TRBV10-3 with TRBJ2-7, with D unclear. CDR1 and CDR2 from the germline V gene are ENHRY and SYGVKD. V was shortened by 2 bases and J by 5 bases, with 16 bases between the two germline ends. The CDR3 has 15 residues. DNA of the CDR3: TGTGCCATCAGTGAGCAAATTAGTACTCGGAACGAGCAGTACTTC. Translating gives CAISEQISTRNEQYF.

The sample holds many counts of this clonotype. The chain carries TRBV11-1 and TRBJ2-5, with D tentatively TRBD1 (6 bases). Trimming removed 4 bases from V and 3 bases from J, with 12 bases in between. CDR1 is SGHAT, CDR2 FQDESV, per germline (reference sequence). This CDR3 region has 14 residues. CDR3 residues: CASSWTVGEETQYF. In nucleotides, the CDR3 is TGTGCCAGCAGCTGGACAGTTGGGGAAGAGACCCAGTACTTC.

This clonotype was seen ten or more times. The chain joins TRBV20-1 to TRBJ2-3; TRBD2 agrees at 10 bases. Germline CDR1 is DFQATT and CDR2 is SNEGSKA (reference sequence). This CDR3 region has 19 residues. J lost 1 base, V lost 1 base, and 14 bases had no gene match. As DNA, the CDR3 is TGCAGTGCTAGAGGCCCCCTAGCGGGGGACTCAAAGCGCACAGATACGCAGTATTTT. It encodes CSARGPLAGDSKRTDTQYF.

This clonotype was observed a handful of times. The chain couples TRBV6-1 to TRBJ1-1; D unresolved. Germline V CDR1 and CDR2: MNHNS, SASEGT. The V gene lost 7 bases and the J gene lost 7 bases, with 10 bases spanning the gap. This CDR3 has 11 residues. As DNA, the CDR3 is TGTGCCAGCATCCAGAACCTTGAAGCTTTCTTT. Translated: CASIQNLEAFF.

This clonotype was seen repeatedly, ten times or more. In nucleotides, the CDR3 is TGTGCCAGCAGCCAGGTGGCCAGCAATCAGCCCCAGCATTTT. Encoded protein: CASSQVASNQPQHF. The chain uses TRBV6-1 and TRBJ1-5, with D uncertain. Germline CDR1 MNHNS, CDR2 SASEGT. The CDR3 is made up of 14 amino acids. V lost 6 bases, J lost 1 base, and 10 bases lay in between.

V gene TRBV4-1 combines with J gene TRBJ2-3, with D unclear. The CDR3 length is 15 residues. CDR1 and CDR2 from the germline V gene are MGHRA and YSYEKL. Trimming pared 4 bases from V and 0 bases from J, leaving 11 bases between. CDR3 nucleotides: TGCGCCAGCAGCCCGCTCCCGGGTAGCACAGATACGCAGTATTTT. Protein sequence: CASSPLPGSTDTQYF.

Many counts were recorded for this clonotype. The V and J genes are TRBV25-1 and TRBJ2-3; no definite D call. The germline V gene encodes CDR1 MGHDK and CDR2 SYGVNS. The V end lost 5 bases, the J end lost 2 bases, and 14 bases lay between the germline ends. The CDR3 loop spans 15 amino acids. CDR3 DNA sequence: TGTGCCAGCAGTTCGAGGAGATTCTTCACAGATACGCAGTATTTT. Encoded protein: CASSSRRFFTDTQYF.

This clonotype was counted a few times. The chain carries TRBV7-9 and TRBJ2-1, with D perhaps TRBD1 or TRBD2 (5 bases each). V was clipped by 1 base and J by 4 bases, with 17 bases between them. The CDR3 runs to 17 residues. Germline-derived CDR1 and CDR2 are SEHNR and FQNEAQ (reference sequence). The CDR3: CASSLVGAPVIYNEQFF. In DNA, the CDR3 is TGTGCCAGCAGCTTAGTCGGGGCGCCGGTAATATACAATGAGCAGTTCTTC.

The chain uses TRBV28 and TRBJ2-7; 11 bases agree with TRBD2. V lost 2 bases to trimming and J lost 4 bases; unmatched junction nucleotides: 7. Germline V CDR1 and CDR2: MDHEN, SYDVKM. The CDR3 is 16 amino acids. The CDR3 loop is CASSLGLAGGRYEQYF. The CDR3 DNA follows: TGTGCCAGCAGTTTAGGTCTAGCGGGGGGCCGGTACGAGCAGTACTTC.

This clonotype was recorded at least ten times. V is TRBV6-9 and J is TRBJ1-1; no firm D call. Germline V gene sequence: CDR1 MNHGY, CDR2 SVAAGI. The CDR3 runs to 15 residues. Trimming removed 3 bases from V and 7 bases from J, with 18 bases in between. Here the CDR3 reads CASSYGGGDTGEAFF. The CDR3 DNA reads as TGTGCCAGCAGTTACGGTGGTGGAGATACGGGTGAAGCTTTCTTT.

The table lists this clonotype with many counts. This chain connects TRBV6-2 or TRBV6-3 to TRBJ1-2; maybe TRBD1 (5 bases). Trimming stripped 5 bases from V and 5 bases from J, with 24 bases between. There are 17 residues in the CDR3. Per the germline V gene, CDR1 is MNHEY and CDR2 is SVGEGT. The chain's CDR3 is CASSEAKRGQGWYGYTF. CDR3 nucleotides: TGTGCCAGCAGTGAAGCAAAAAGGGGCCAGGGTTGGTATGGCTACACCTTC.

CDR3 sequence reads: CASSLATYNEQFF. The CDR3 coding sequence is TGTGCCAGCAGCTTAGCGACCTACAATGAGCAGTTCTTC. The gene calls are TRBV7-9 and TRBJ2-1; the D is unclear. The germline V and J ends were trimmed by 0 bases and 2 bases, with 2 bases remaining between them. CDR1 is SEHNR and CDR2 is FQNEAQ in the germline V gene (reference sequence). CDR3 size: 13 residues.

Regarding this clonotype: With only one base between it and a far larger clone, this is likely a read error. This chain joins TRBV2 and TRBJ2-3; no clear D gene. The DNA matches TRBJ2-5 better at its end, which makes the J call doubtful. Looked up from germline, CDR1 is SNHLY and CDR2 is FYNNEI. This CDR3 is built from 11 residues. In DNA form, the CDR3 reads TGTGCCAGCATGATCAACCAGACCCAGTACTTC. Protein: CASMINQTQYF.

The genes are TRBV14 and TRBJ1-3, with 9 bases that match TRBD1. V shed 1 base and J 0 bases; nucleotides not matched to a gene: 10. Germline-derived CDR1 and CDR2 are SGHDN and FVKESK. This CDR3 is 19 amino acids long. The DNA for the CDR3 is TGTGCCAGCAGCCAAGCTGGGACAGGGATCCCTCTCTCTGGAAACACCATATATTTT. Translation gives CASSQAGTGIPLSGNTIYF.

This sequence joins TRBV5-1 and TRBJ2-1; maybe TRBD1 (6 bases). From germline, CDR1 is SGHRS and CDR2 YFSETQ. With 0 bases removed from V and 8 bases from J, the gap between germline ends came to 21 bases. The CDR3 has 17 amino acids. This chain's CDR3 is CASSLGEVRGTNHEQFF. In DNA, the CDR3 is TGCGCCAGCAGCTTGGGTGAGGTCCGAGGGACAAATCATGAGCAGTTCTTC. Full variable domain (remainder filled in from reference TRBV5-1 and TRBJ2-1): KAGVTQTPRYLIKTRGQQVTLSCSPISGHRSVSWYQQTPGQGLQFLFEYFSETQRNKGNFPGRFSGRQFSNSRSEMNVSTLELGDSALYLCASSLGEVRGTNHEQFFGPGTRLTVL.